This entry describes one T cell receptor (beta chain). This clonotype came up a few times. It lacks a known antigen. No base-level quality is on record; no much larger clone is a single base apart. The germline V gene (reference sequence) sets CDR1 to DFQATT and CDR2 to SNEGSKA. The V end loses 3 bases and the J end loses 4 bases, and a stretch of 6 bases separates them. Spanning cysteine to phenylalanine, the CDR3 consists of 11 amino acids. Solely the CDR3 DNA is kept, with 33 bases framed from the first base. This sample was included in a study of human T cells and chemical hapten exposure (dated by TCRdb to the early 2020s). Some background on the complete study: For sensitization, 2% DPC in acetone was applied to a 2 cm by 2 cm area of upper inner arm skin. Throughout the study period of roughly 24 weeks, patients also received therapeutic DPC doses to the scalp every week. Patch testing was performed on the upper back with Finn chambers containing 0.01% DPC, and the patch tests were scored after 6 days according to International Contact Dermatitis Research Group standards. The patient cohort, mostly female, included alopecia areata with under or over 50% scalp involvement, alopecia totalis and alopecia universalis. Libraries were combined into a pool for sequencing, and differences in TCR yield between samples came mainly from small differences in library volumes within the pool. In alopecia patients, the study followed how the peripheral blood TCR repertoire changed in vivo over primary and secondary sensitization to diphenylcyclopropenone (DPC), a hapten. Blood samples were taken from patients before sensitization (week 0) and then at 2, 6 and about 24 weeks after DPC sensitization. Blood for TCR sequencing was provided by twenty-nine alopecia patients at one to four time points (pre-sensitization, 2, 6 and 24 weeks). Study-wide findings and limitations: DPC sensitization did not change how many TCRs were above 1 in 1000 frequency, and no evidence was found of alterations in global repertoire structure. Expanded TCRs formed significantly more large CDR3 similarity clusters than pre-sensitization or healthy control sets, consistent with antigen-driven responses. Repeated subsampling changed both the strength of the expansion versus patch-test correlation and the threshold at which that correlation became significant. All patients had alopecia, a presumed autoimmune disease, so their immune response might differ from that of healthy individuals. Patch test score correlated positively with the number of PT1 expanded TCRs, reaching significance at thresholds 8, 16 and 32 but not at 4.

The library was made by RACE. For sequencing, a NextSeq 500 was employed. During library preparation, unique molecular identifiers were attached to individual cDNA molecules so that TCRs could be counted quantitatively and reproducibly. For every blood RNA sample, sequencing covered both the TCR alpha and TCR beta chains. The authors' pipeline ran thus. Samples had a median of roughly 87,000 TCRs, with a range from roughly 23,224 to 750,000. The Decombinator software suite was used to annotate the V, J and CDR3 of the TCR reads. For PS versus PT1 abundance plots, all samples were subsampled to the same number of TCRs (28,000). Expanded TCRs were defined as absent before sensitization and observed at least eight times at the 2-week time point. TCRdb took the public reads, trimmed them with fastp at Q25, ran MiXCR for clone calling and kept in-frame beta chains. Records with the same CDR3 protein are collapsed into one entry carrying the most frequent genes and DNA. The V and J calls come from TCRdb's annotation, not from the publication. The sample table records about 110,000 distinct CDR3 sequences; approximately 10% of these occur just once. The ten biggest clones cover roughly 3.5% of the sample.

The time point label, as the study defines it: patch test 1, 2 weeks after DPC sensitization. Read against the paper, the sample's treatment or condition label means: therapeutic diphenylcyclopropenone sensitization with weekly scalp DPC. Blood at each patch-test visit was drawn before the patch test was applied. To be eligible, patients had to be aged 18 to 70, diagnosed with alopecia and judged suitable for DPC therapy, while pregnant patients were excluded. Total RNA was extracted from unfractionated whole blood collected in Tempus Blood RNA tubes. The material was whole blood, obtained in connection with sensitization to the hapten diphenylcyclopropenone (DPC). The source is a woman between 35 and 50 years old with alopecia areata. Some clones in this sample may be carry-over from other donors' samples. The chain links TRBV20-1 with TRBJ1-2; the D gene remains uncertain. The base sequence is TGCAGTGCTAGGCGCAGCTATGGCTACACCTTC. This encodes CSARRSYGYTF.